The 24 T cell receptor beta chains below were found in one sample sequenced in a study of OX40 agonist ivuxolimab in advanced cancers. Sequencing used immunoSEQ multiplex PCR; TCRdb keeps in-frame clones, though not all of them. This table holds roughly 45,000 clones, about four fifths found once. Here the sequenced sample was CD4+ or CD8+ T cells sorted from blood, taken in a trial of the OX40 agonist ivuxolimab. These receptors originate from an adult with an advanced solid tumor such as melanoma, head and neck, liver or kidney cancer.

This clone has more than one count but fewer than ten. The gene calls are TRBV28 and TRBJ2-1; no firm D call. Between the trimmed V and J ends, which lost 3 bases and 8 bases, there was a span of 14 bases. Germline V gene lookup returns CDR1 MDHEN and CDR2 SYDVKM. This CDR3 is built from 14 residues. The CDR3, as DNA: TGTGCCAGCAGTTTTCATACGGCCGTCTATGAGCAGTTCTTC. Encoded protein: CASSFHTAVYEQFF.

In its sample, this clone was seen a few times. The rearrangement uses TRBV5-1 and TRBJ2-7; the D gene is possibly TRBD1 (5 bases). This CDR3 is built from 14 residues. Trimming shortened V by 0 bases and J by 1 base, and 8 bases separated the two germline ends. The germline V gene has CDR1 SGHRS and CDR2 YFSETQ. The CDR3 here is CASSLEQESYEQYF. The CDR3 bases are TGCGCCAGCAGCTTGGAACAGGAGTCCTACGAGCAGTACTTC. The whole variable domain, filled in from reference TRBV5-1 and TRBJ2-7, reads KAGVTQTPRYLIKTRGQQVTLSCSPISGHRSVSWYQQTPGQGLQFLFEYFSETQRNKGNFPGRFSGRQFSNSRSEMNVSTLELGDSALYLCASSLEQESYEQYFGPGTRLTVT.

This chain uses TRBV7-6 with TRBJ2-1, with 7 bases matching TRBD2. The CDR3 covers 15 residues. The germline V gene has CDR1 SGHVS and CDR2 FNYEAQ. V shed 5 bases and J 7 bases; nucleotides not matched to a gene: 11. CDR3 nucleotides: TGTGCCAGCAGCGCCGGTTGGGCGGGAGCAAATGAGCAGTTCTTC. Translation: CASSAGWAGANEQFF. The entire variable domain, with the rest obtained from reference TRBV7-6 and TRBJ2-1, is as follows: GAGVSQSPRYKVTKRGQDVALRCDPISGHVSLYWYRQALGQGPEFLTYFNYEAQQDKSGLPNDRFSAERPEGSISTLTIQRTEQRDSAMYRCASSAGWAGANEQFFGPGTRLTVL.

V usage is TRBV19 and J usage is TRBJ2-3; D gene unclear. Trimming left V 4 bases short and J 5 bases short, with 4 bases between. The CDR3 covers 11 residues. In germline, CDR1 is LNHDA, CDR2 SQIVND (reference sequence). CDR3 loop: CASSSGDTQYF. The DNA of the CDR3 is TGTGCCAGTAGTAGCGGAGATACGCAGTATTTT.

The chain uses TRBV19 and TRBJ1-2, with no clear D. The ends were cut back, 4 bases at V and 4 bases at J, with 16 bases in the middle. Germline CDR1 reads LNHDA; CDR2 reads SQIVND (reference sequence). The CDR3 totals 15 residues. In DNA, the CDR3 is TGTGCCAGTAGTACTTCGGGTAGGGAGGGCTATGGCTACACCTTC. Protein sequence: CASSTSGREGYGYTF.

The rearrangement joins TRBV28 to TRBJ1-5; 8 nucleotides align to TRBD1. CDR3 length: 15 amino acids. Per the germline V gene, CDR1 is MDHEN and CDR2 is SYDVKM. V gave up 9 bases and J gave up 5 bases; unmatched junction bases: 12. This CDR3 reads CASAWQGASDQPQHF. The DNA for the CDR3 is TGTGCCAGTGCATGGCAGGGGGCAAGTGATCAGCCCCAGCATTTT.

J is TRBJ2-3 and V is TRBV6-4, with 9 bases identical to TRBD2. The CDR3 is made up of 17 amino acids. Unmatched junction bases numbered 9, after V lost 3 bases and J lost 2 bases. In germline, CDR1 is MRHNA, CDR2 SNTAGT. In nucleotides, the CDR3 is TGTGCCAGCAGTGAAGGGAGCGGGGGGATCCTCACAGATACGCAGTATTTT. Translation gives CASSEGSGGILTDTQYF.

This rearrangement joins TRBV6-5 to TRBJ2-7, with D possibly TRBD2 on 5 matching bases. The CDR3 has 12 amino acids. V lost 2 bases to trimming and J lost 4 bases, with 6 bases between them. Germline V gene data show CDR1 as MNHEY and CDR2 as SVGAGI. The CDR3 bases are TGTGCCAGCAGTTACAGAGGGTACGAGCAGTACTTC. Translating gives CASSYRGYEQYF.

CDR3 region: CAIKDRGNEQFF. The CDR3 nucleotides are TGTGCCATCAAGGACAGGGGCAATGAGCAGTTCTTC. V and J are TRBV2 and TRBJ2-1; TRBD1 matches at 9 bases. The CDR3 runs to 12 residues. The germline V gene encodes CDR1 SNHLY and CDR2 FYNNEI. Unmatched junction bases numbered 4, after V lost 10 bases and J lost 6 bases.

The chain uses TRBV7-9 and TRBJ2-7, with 9 nucleotides matching TRBD1. With 5 bases clipped from V and 3 bases from J, the junction kept 5 bases outside the gene matches. CDR1 and CDR2 (germline): SEHNR, FQNEAQ (reference sequence). CDR3 length: 14 residues. The chain's CDR3 is CASSPGQGNYEQYF. The CDR3 coding sequence is TGTGCCAGCAGCCCCGGACAGGGGAACTACGAGCAGTACTTC. Full variable domain (remainder filled in from reference TRBV7-9 and TRBJ2-7): DTGVSQNPRHKITKRGQNVTFRCDPISEHNRLYWYRQTLGQGPEFLTYFQNEAQLEKSRLLSDRFSAERPKGSFSTLEIQRTEQGDSAMYLCASSPGQGNYEQYFGPGTRLTVT.

This clone occurred a few times. The chain carries TRBV2 and TRBJ1-2; 9 positions match TRBD1. There are 12 residues in the CDR3. CDR1 SNHLY and CDR2 FYNNEI come from the germline V gene. Losses at the gene ends were 10 bases for V and 4 bases for J; bases not matched to a gene: 4. Here the CDR3 DNA reads TGTGCCACCTGGACAGGGGCCTATGGCTACACCTTC. Its protein is CATWTGAYGYTF.

V is TRBV29-1 and J is TRBJ2-3; 10 positions agree with TRBD2. CDR1 and CDR2 from the germline V gene are SQVTM and ANQGSEA. There are 15 residues in the CDR3. Trimming took 2 bases from V and 2 from J; bases not matched to a gene: 4. CDR3 DNA sequence: TGCAGCGTTGAAAATAGCGGGGGGTCCACAGATACGCAGTATTTT. It codes for CSVENSGGSTDTQYF.

As regards this clone: The germline gene is not matched at one end of the junction; a read error may be the cause. At the DNA level, this CDR3 is encoded by other sequences in the same sample as well. The chain joins TRBV6-5 to TRBJ1-1, with 7 positions matching TRBD1. This CDR3 is built from 13 residues. The germline V gene has CDR1 MNHEY and CDR2 SVGAGI. CDR3: CASKTGVGTEAFF. CDR3 bases: TGTGCCAGCAAAACAGGGGTGGGCACTGAAGCTTTCTTC.

The chain links TRBV27 to TRBJ1-3, with D possibly TRBD1 on 6 matching bases. This CDR3 contains 14 residues. The V end was cut by 2 bases, the J end by 4 bases, with 9 bases between. Germline loops: CDR1 MNHEY, CDR2 SMNVEV (reference sequence). CDR3 DNA sequence: TGTGCCAGCAGTTTACAGGGGCCCGGAAACACCATATATTTT. Protein: CASSLQGPGNTIYF.

This clone has a single count. The V and J genes are TRBV2 and TRBJ1-1; the D is unclear. Germline V lookup: CDR1 SNHLY, CDR2 FYNNEI. The CDR3 loop spans 15 amino acids. V shed 2 bases and J shed 1 base, with 11 bases lying between them. In DNA, the CDR3 is TGTGCCAGCAGTGAATCAGCGGGAGGGAACACTGAAGCTTTCTTT. This translates into CASSESAGGNTEAFF.

The chain is built from TRBV11-2 and TRBJ2-5; no clear D. The V end was cut by 1 base, the J end by 0 bases, with 6 bases between. Germline lookup yields CDR1 SGHAT and CDR2 FQNNGV. The CDR3 totals 14 residues. The CDR3 loop is CASSLGRYQETQYF. The CDR3 coding sequence is TGTGCCAGCAGCTTAGGACGATACCAAGAGACCCAGTACTTC.

The chain employs TRBV19 and TRBJ2-6, with D unresolved. The germline V gene has CDR1 LNHDA and CDR2 SQIVND (reference sequence). V was clipped by 0 bases and J by 3 bases, with 9 bases between them. There are 16 residues in the CDR3. CDR3 DNA: TGTGCCAGTAGTATAGATCTTGTTGGTGGGGCCAACGTCCTGACTTTC. This gives the protein CASSIDLVGGANVLTF.

Concerning this clone itself: Within the sample, other DNA sequences also encode this same CDR3. V usage is TRBV11-3 and J usage is TRBJ1-1, with D possibly TRBD1 on 6 matching bases. Germline CDR1 and CDR2: SGHNT and YENEEA. This CDR3 region has 12 residues. V lost 5 bases and J 6 bases, leaving 10 bases between the germline ends. The CDR3 spells CASSPGGPEAFF. CDR3 nucleotide sequence: TGTGCCAGCAGCCCGGGGGGGCCTGAAGCTTTCTTT. Filled out from reference TRBV11-3 and TRBJ1-1, the complete variable domain reads EAGVVQSPRYKIIEKKQPVAFWCNPISGHNTLYWYLQNLGQGPELLIRYENEEAVDDSQLPKDRFSAERLKGVDSTLKIQPAELGDSAVYLCASSPGGPEAFFGQGTRLTVV.

V usage is TRBV29-1 and J usage is TRBJ2-7; TRBD1 is a possible D gene (5 bases). Germline CDR1 reads SQVTM; CDR2 reads ANQGSEA. Trimming took off 7 bases at V and 2 bases at J, with 15 bases between the two ends. The CDR3 is 13 residues long. Here the CDR3 reads CSAIVLGAYEQYF. Written as DNA, the CDR3 is TGCAGCGCGATCGTCTTAGGGGCCTACGAGCAGTACTTC.

The rearrangement links TRBV7-9 to TRBJ2-5; D may be TRBD1 or TRBD2 (5 bases each). The V gene lost 5 bases and the J gene lost 0 bases, with 19 bases spanning the gap. This CDR3 has 17 residues. Germline V CDR1 and CDR2: SEHNR, FQNEAQ (reference sequence). CDR3 bases: TGTGCCAGCAGCCCGCCCCCTCGAGGGGCTAACCAAGAGACCCAGTACTTC. Translating it yields CASSPPPRGANQETQYF.

This chain joins TRBV7-6 and TRBJ2-7; TRBD2 matches 9 bases. The germline V gene has CDR1 SGHVS and CDR2 FNYEAQ. Trimming removed 5 bases from V and 5 bases from J; junction bases left unmatched: 13. CDR3 length equals 16 residues. The CDR3 sequence is CASSPEGGTSSHEQYF. CDR3 DNA sequence: TGTGCCAGCAGCCCCGAGGGGGGGACTAGCTCTCACGAGCAGTACTTC.

The V and J genes are TRBV18 and TRBJ1-1, with D perhaps matching TRBD1 (5 bases). The V end lost 0 bases, the J end lost 1 base, and 12 bases lay between the germline ends. CDR3 length: 16 amino acids. In germline, CDR1 is KGHSH, CDR2 LQKENI. CDR3 residues: CASSPPQGATNTEAFF. CDR3 DNA sequence: TGTGCCAGCTCACCACCGCAGGGCGCAACGAACACTGAAGCTTTCTTT.

This clone was counted ten times or more. V gene TRBV5-6 combines with J gene TRBJ1-5; D not certain. The V end lost 0 bases, the J end lost 4 bases, and 8 bases lay between the germline ends. CDR3 size: 14 residues. Germline CDR1 is SGHDT and CDR2 is YYEEEE. The CDR3 loop reads CASSLGPGNQPQHF. The CDR3 DNA follows: TGTGCCAGCAGCTTGGGTCCGGGTAATCAGCCCCAGCATTTT.

The chain employs TRBV16 and TRBJ2-7; either TRBD1 or TRBD2 may fit D (6 bases each). The length of the CDR3 is 14 residues. Germline CDR1 and CDR2: KGHSY and FQNENV. The V end lost 0 bases, the J end lost 4 bases, and 10 bases lay between the germline ends. In DNA, the CDR3 is TGTGCCAGCAGCCAATCAGGAGGGGGTTACGAGCAGTACTTC. Protein product: CASSQSGGGYEQYF.